This TCR beta chain is from a study of preoperative IRX-2 immunotherapy in early breast cancer. Libraries were prepared by immunoSEQ multiplex PCR; TCRdb keeps only in-frame clonotypes and omits some of them. The sample carries some 22,000 clones, 85% to 95% recorded once. Trimming pared 0 bases from V and 0 bases from J, leaving 6 bases between. CDR1 is MGHRA, CDR2 YSYEKL, per germline. The CDR3 has 16 residues. As for treatment: preoperative locoregional IRX-2 cytokine immunotherapy. Samples came from a phase Ib trial of preoperative locoregional IRX-2 cytokine immunotherapy. This chain joins TRBV4-1 and TRBJ2-6; D call uncertain. Sequences were derived from tumor tissue, sampled after IRX-2 immunotherapy. This TCR was sampled from a human donor with breast cancer. Here the CDR3 DNA reads TGCGCCAGCAGCCAAGATCTCTACTCTGGGGCCAACGTCCTGACTTTC. This gives the protein CASSQDLYSGANVLTF.